Listed here are 22 T cell receptor beta chains from one sample, sequenced in a study of blood T cells in healthy people across ages (dated by TCRdb to about 2015). Preparation of the library involved 5' RACE. Instrument on record: Illumina HiSeq 2500. A second PCR of 7 to 11 cycles was performed with a sample-barcoded 5' primer and a J-beta primer mix. The public reads were reanalyzed by TCRdb: fastp trimming at Q25, MiXCR alignment, in-frame beta chains only. CDR3 protein sequences are deduplicated, and each keeps its most common genes and DNA. This sample holds approximately 800,000 distinct CDR3 sequences; about 48% were observed only once. 40% to 50% of the sample is in the top ten clones. Material for sequencing was blood. The origin of the receptors is an elderly man in good health.

With regard to this clonotype: At one of its ends the junction is not consistent with the germline gene, which may arise from a read error. The V gene is TRBV12-3 or TRBV12-4, the J gene TRBJ2-3, with TRBD1 identical over 9 bases. This CDR3 region has 15 residues. CDR3 sequence (DNA): TGTGCCGGCAGCACGACAGGGGGACGGACAGATACGCAGTATTTT. Amino acids: CAGSTTGGRTDTQYF.

This clonotype was seen a few times. The chain employs TRBV12-3 or TRBV12-4 and TRBJ1-5, with no clear D. V lost 3 bases, J lost 4 bases, and 13 bases lay in between. The CDR3 loop spans 15 amino acids. This CDR3 is CASSFEIGGNQPQHF. CDR3 DNA sequence: TGTGCCAGCAGTTTCGAGATAGGTGGTAATCAGCCCCAGCATTTT.

This clonotype was found once. This chain connects TRBV7-2 to TRBJ2-1; 11 bases line up with TRBD2. The V and J ends lost 6 bases and 4 bases, in that order; junction bases with no gene match: 5. CDR1 SGHTA and CDR2 FQGNSA come from the germline V gene. The CDR3 is made up of 15 amino acids. CDR3 DNA: TGTGCCAGCAGATTGACTAGCGGGATATACAATGAGCAGTTCTTC. This sequence encodes CASRLTSGIYNEQFF.

J is TRBJ2-3 and V is TRBV15; D possibly corresponds to TRBD1 (6 bases). Germline V lookup: CDR1 LNHNV, CDR2 YYDKDF (reference sequence). The CDR3 contains 12 residues. V dropped 5 bases and J dropped 6 bases, with 9 bases sitting between them. The CDR3 spells CATSRGQDTQYF. DNA for the CDR3: TGTGCCACCAGCCGTGGACAGGATACGCAGTATTTT.

V usage is TRBV6-5 and J usage is TRBJ2-5; D uncertain. This CDR3 has 14 residues. With 1 base removed from V and 2 bases from J, the gap between germline ends came to 8 bases. Germline V gene sequence: CDR1 MNHEY, CDR2 SVGAGI. CDR3 in DNA: TGTGCCAGCAGTTACTATGTCGGTCAAGAGACCCAGTACTTC. It is translated as CASSYYVGQETQYF.

This chain uses TRBV12-3 or TRBV12-4 with TRBJ1-5; no firm D call. The V gene lost 6 bases and the J gene lost 3 bases, with 9 bases spanning the gap. This CDR3 has 13 amino acids. CDR3 in DNA: TGTGCCAGCAGCCAGGAGGACAATCAGCCCCAGCATTTT. Translating it yields CASSQEDNQPQHF.

The V call is TRBV29-1, the J call TRBJ2-5; 9 bases map to TRBD2. Germline-derived CDR1 and CDR2 are SQVTM and ANQGSEA. Trimming removed 5 bases from V and 5 bases from J; junction bases left unmatched: 6. This CDR3 is built from 13 residues. In DNA form, the CDR3 reads TGCAGCGTTTTCGGCGGGAGGGGTGAGACCCAGTACTTC. Protein: CSVFGGRGETQYF.

The chain is built from TRBV20-1 and TRBJ1-1, with D possibly TRBD1 on 5 matching bases. The germline V gene has CDR1 DFQATT and CDR2 SNEGSKA (reference sequence). Trimming took off 0 bases at V and 4 bases at J, with 9 bases between the two ends. This CDR3 comprises 13 residues. The CDR3 is CSAREGGGTEAFF. The CDR3 nucleotides read TGCAGTGCTAGAGAGGGGGGGGGCACTGAAGCTTTCTTT.

V and J are TRBV21-1 and TRBJ2-6; TRBD1, the table's D call, was not compared with the DNA. TRBV21-1 is given as a pseudogene. The CDR3 consists of 18 residues. CDR3 DNA sequence: TGTGCCAGCAGCAAAGTGGGGACACCCTTCTCTGGGGCCAACGTCCTGACTTTC. Protein product: CASSKVGTPFSGANVLTF.

The chain employs TRBV15 and TRBJ2-1; 7 positions agree with TRBD2. V lost 5 bases and J lost 6; bases outside the gene matches: 7. CDR3 length: 14 amino acids. Germline-derived CDR1 and CDR2 are LNHNV and YYDKDF (reference sequence). The CDR3 nucleotides are TGTGCCACCAGCCAAACTAGCGTCGGCAATGAGCAGTTCTTC. Translating gives CATSQTSVGNEQFF.

The V call is TRBV7-9, the J call TRBJ2-5; the match to TRBD2 covers 7 bases. Germline V gene lookup returns CDR1 SEHNR and CDR2 FQNEAQ (reference sequence). The CDR3 spans 15 residues. V was pared by 5 bases and J by 2 bases, with 8 bases of the junction left unmatched. This CDR3 is CASSPYGGIQETQYF. CDR3 bases: TGTGCCAGCAGCCCCTACGGGGGGATTCAAGAGACCCAGTACTTC.

This clonotype turned up a few times. The V and J genes are TRBV25-1 and TRBJ1-2, with unresolved D. This CDR3 has 15 amino acids. Trimming stripped 0 bases from V and 2 bases from J, with 10 bases between. Germline V lookup: CDR1 MGHDK, CDR2 SYGVNS. The CDR3 protein is CASSEYRHGNYGYTF. As DNA, the CDR3 is TGTGCCAGCAGTGAATATCGTCATGGGAACTATGGCTACACCTTC.

This clonotype occurred a few times. The chain employs TRBV20-1 and TRBJ2-7; 10 nucleotides align to TRBD2. Germline V gene data show CDR1 as DFQATT and CDR2 as SNEGSKA (reference sequence). This CDR3 is 16 amino acids long. The V segment lost 1 base and the J segment 5 bases; nucleotides outside the gene matches: 11. CDR3: CSARVFASGSIDEQYF. CDR3 nucleotides: TGCAGTGCTAGAGTATTCGCTAGCGGGAGCATCGACGAGCAGTACTTC.

This clonotype was observed once. The chain couples TRBV5-6 to TRBJ1-2; TRBD1 matches 8 bases. The V gene's germline CDR1 is SGHDT and CDR2 YYEEEE. Trimming cost V 2 bases and J 8 bases; bases outside gene matches: 8. This CDR3 is 14 amino acids long. In DNA form, the CDR3 reads TGTGCCAGCAGCTTCCCGGCAGGGGGCTTAGGCTACACCTTC. Amino acids: CASSFPAGGLGYTF. The full variable domain, completed using reference TRBV5-6 and TRBJ1-2, is DAGVTQSPTHLIKTRGQQVTLRCSPKSGHDTVSWYQQALGQGPQFIFQYYEEEERQRGNFPDRFSGHQFPNYSSELNVNALLLGDSALYLCASSFPAGGLGYTFGSGTRLTVV.

This clonotype turned up a few times. The rearrangement joins TRBV5-6 to TRBJ2-5, with D possibly matching TRBD2 (6 bases). CDR3 length equals 14 residues. Per germline, CDR1 SGHDT and CDR2 YYEEEE. Trimming cost V 4 bases and J 3 bases, with 13 bases left between them. CDR3 region: CASSISGLKETQYF. The CDR3, as DNA: TGTGCCAGCAGCATTTCGGGACTCAAAGAGACCCAGTACTTC.

This chain joins TRBV12-3 or TRBV12-4 and TRBJ1-1; D call uncertain. The germline V and J ends were trimmed by 7 bases and 0 bases, with 12 bases remaining between them. The CDR3 is made up of 14 amino acids. CDR3 DNA sequence: TGTGCCAGCACCGCTGACGGAGTGAACACTGAAGCTTTCTTT. This sequence encodes CASTADGVNTEAFF.

The V gene is TRBV11-2, the J gene TRBJ2-1; 8 bases align to TRBD2. The J segment lost 13 bases and the V segment lost 1 base, leaving 12 bases of the junction unmatched. The CDR3 consists of 15 residues. The germline V gene has CDR1 SGHAT and CDR2 FQNNGV. Here the CDR3 reads CASSLGGLTGGFQFF. The CDR3 DNA reads as TGTGCCAGCAGCTTAGGAGGGCTAACGGGAGGGTTTCAGTTCTTC. The full variable domain, rest sourced from reference TRBV11-2 and TRBJ2-1, is EAGVAQSPRYKIIEKRQSVAFWCNPISGHATLYWYQQILGQGPKLLIQFQNNGVVDDSQLPKDRFSAERLKGVDSTLKIQPAKLEDSAVYLCASSLGGLTGGFQFFGPGTRLTVL.

The chain is built from TRBV21-1 and TRBJ2-7; the D segment call TRBD2 is taken from the table without a DNA check. TRBV21-1 represents a pseudogene. This CDR3 has 20 amino acids. CDR3: CASSQMGPLRGGLDSYEQYF. The CDR3 bases are TGTGCCAGCAGTCAAATGGGGCCTCTGCGGGGGGGCCTTGATTCCTACGAGCAGTACTTC.

The chain uses TRBV20-1 and TRBJ2-1; D ambiguous. Germline V gives CDR1 DFQATT, CDR2 SNEGSKA (reference sequence). This CDR3 is 13 amino acids long. Trimming cost V 1 base and J 1 base, with 5 bases left between them. The CDR3: CSARGMSYNEQFF. The CDR3 nucleotides read TGCAGTGCTAGAGGGATGTCCTACAATGAGCAGTTCTTC.

The V and J genes are TRBV6-2 or TRBV6-3 and TRBJ2-7, with 8 bases fitting TRBD2. The CDR3 has 16 residues. CDR1 is MNHEY, CDR2 SVGEGT, per germline. J lost 5 bases, V lost 2 bases, and 11 bases had no gene match. This CDR3 is CASSYVWGGRLDEQYF. The CDR3 bases are TGTGCCAGCAGTTACGTTTGGGGCGGGAGGCTGGACGAGCAGTACTTC.

V is TRBV5-1 and J is TRBJ2-7; TRBD2 agrees at 11 bases. This CDR3 comprises 15 residues. Germline assignment: CDR1 SGHRS and CDR2 YFSETQ. V dropped 3 bases and J dropped 4; count of bases not matched to a gene: 6. CDR3 in amino acids: CASSSTSGSRYEQYF. The CDR3 DNA reads as TGCGCCAGCAGCTCCACTAGCGGGAGTCGGTACGAGCAGTACTTC.

In this sample, this clonotype turned up a few times. The genes are TRBV28 and TRBJ1-6, with TRBD1 matching over 8 bases. Germline CDR1 MDHEN, CDR2 SYDVKM. This CDR3 is 14 amino acids long. The junction had 7 bases not matched to a gene; V was cut back by 5 bases and J by 10 bases. CDR3 protein: CASSRTGLKSPLHF. For the CDR3, the DNA is TGTGCCAGCAGTCGGACAGGGTTGAAATCACCCCTCCACTTT. Filled out from reference TRBV28 and TRBJ1-6, the complete variable domain reads DVKVTQSSRYLVKRTGEKVFLECVQDMDHENMFWYRQDPGLGLRLIYFSYDVKMKEKGDIPEGYSVSREKKERFSLILESASTNQTSMYLCASSRTGLKSPLHFGNGTRLTVT.